These 20 T cell receptor beta chains share one sample of origin, sequenced in a study of T cell responses to AZD1222 COVID-19 vaccine. Some clones are missing from TCRdb's copy, which holds only in-frame ones; the method was immunoSEQ multiplex PCR. In the table there are around 150,000 clones, 94% of which are singletons. The material was peripheral blood, obtained 28 days after the second AZD1222 dose. These receptors all come from an adult who received the AZD1222 COVID-19 vaccine.

The chain carries TRBV18 and TRBJ1-1, with TRBD1 identical over 8 bases. V was pared by 0 bases and J by 1 base, with 4 bases of the junction left unmatched. There are 16 residues in the CDR3. Germline V lookup: CDR1 KGHSH, CDR2 LQKENI. CDR3 residues: CASSPPAGGANTEAFF. CDR3 bases: TGTGCCAGCTCACCACCTGCAGGGGGCGCGAACACTGAAGCTTTCTTT.

This chain links TRBV3-1 (or the pseudogene TRBV3-2) with TRBJ1-5; D is undetermined. The CDR3 has 16 amino acids. Trimming removed 4 bases at V and 2 bases at J, with 15 bases between. The V gene's germline CDR1 is LGHDT and CDR2 YNNKEL (reference sequence). The chain's CDR3 is CASSLRAPPGNQPQHF. In nucleotides, the CDR3 is TGTGCCAGCAGCCTAAGGGCCCCGCCGGGCAATCAGCCCCAGCATTTT.

V is TRBV6-1 and J is TRBJ1-5, with a possible D match to TRBD1 (5 bases). The CDR3 extends over 16 amino acids. Trimming left V 2 bases short and J 1 base short, with 12 bases between. Germline values: CDR1 MNHNS, CDR2 SASEGT. The DNA for the CDR3 is TGTGCCAGCAGTGAATCAGGACCAGGGAGCAATCAGCCCCAGCATTTT. Residues: CASSESGPGSNQPQHF.

This chain joins TRBV7-8 and TRBJ2-7; perhaps TRBD2 as D (5 bases). In germline, CDR1 is SGHVS, CDR2 FQNEAQ. CDR3 length equals 16 residues. Trimming took 5 bases from V and 3 from J, leaving 20 bases between them. The CDR3 DNA is TGTGCCAGCAGCCCCCCCTCGGTGGGAGTGATCTACGAGCAGTACTTC. This gives the protein CASSPPSVGVIYEQYF.

The genes are TRBV5-1 and TRBJ1-1; 8 nucleotides agree with TRBD1. Germline V lookup: CDR1 SGHRS, CDR2 YFSETQ. The CDR3 covers 14 residues. Unmatched junction bases numbered 9, after V lost 4 bases and J lost 7 bases. The CDR3, as DNA: TGCGCCAGCAGCACGGGACAGGCTAAACATGAAGCTTTCTTT. This sequence encodes CASSTGQAKHEAFF.

J is TRBJ1-1 and V is TRBV18; the D is unclear. CDR3 length equals 15 residues. The ends were cut back, 4 bases at V and 1 base at J, with 13 bases in the middle. Looked up from germline, CDR1 is KGHSH and CDR2 is LQKENI. The CDR3 here is CASSLYDGGNTEAFF. The DNA of the CDR3 is TGTGCCAGCTCACTTTACGATGGAGGGAACACTGAAGCTTTCTTT. The variable domain in full, with the rest retrieved from reference TRBV18 and TRBJ1-1, is NAGVMQNPRHLVRRRGQEARLRCSPMKGHSHVYWYRQLPEEGLKFMVYLQKENIIDESGMPKERFSAEFPKEGPSILRIQQVVRGDSAAYFCASSLYDGGNTEAFFGQGTRLTVV.

The chain has TRBV2 and TRBJ1-2; D might be TRBD1 (5 bases). Between the trimmed V and J ends, which lost 5 bases and 2 bases, there was a span of 6 bases. Germline CDR1 reads SNHLY; CDR2 reads FYNNEI. CDR3 length: 12 residues. This CDR3 reads CASSPGNYGYTF. CDR3 sequence (DNA): TGTGCCAGCAGTCCAGGGAACTATGGCTACACCTTC.

This chain uses TRBV9 with TRBJ2-1, with 8 positions matching TRBD2. Trimming at V came to 4 bases and at J to 1 base, leaving 7 bases not matched to a gene. Germline V gene lookup returns CDR1 SGDLS and CDR2 YYNGEE. This CDR3 spans 16 amino acids. The CDR3 reads CASSITGGGSYNEQFF. CDR3 DNA: TGTGCCAGCAGCATAACGGGAGGGGGTTCCTACAATGAGCAGTTCTTC.

The CDR3 sequence: CASSKQGDSPLHF. DNA of the CDR3: TGTGCCAGTAGTAAACAGGGAGATTCACCCCTCCACTTT. The rearrangement uses TRBV19 and TRBJ1-6, with D possibly matching TRBD1 (6 bases). V was trimmed by 4 bases and J by 8 bases, leaving 9 bases between them. CDR3 size: 13 residues. Germline loops: CDR1 LNHDA, CDR2 SQIVND (reference sequence).

This clone was seen only once. The rearrangement joins TRBV29-1 to TRBJ2-7; 10 nucleotides agree with TRBD1. Germline CDR1 SQVTM, CDR2 ANQGSEA. Trimming removed 5 bases from V and 2 bases from J; junction bases left unmatched: 6. The CDR3 contains 14 residues. The CDR3 nucleotides are TGCAGCGTTTTCGGGACAGGGGTCGCCTACGAGCAGTACTTC. Protein: CSVFGTGVAYEQYF.

The CDR3 protein is CAWSGLSFGYTF. Written as DNA, the CDR3 is TGTGCCTGGAGTGGTCTCTCGTTCGGCTACACCTTC. This rearrangement joins TRBV30 to TRBJ1-2, with unresolved D. The CDR3 loop spans 12 amino acids. Trimming pared 1 base from V and 8 bases from J, leaving 11 bases between. Germline V gene lookup returns CDR1 GTSNPN and CDR2 SVGIG (reference sequence).

Notes on this clone: Other DNA sequences from this sample encode an identical CDR3 as well. The chain carries TRBV19 and TRBJ1-2; 9 bases are shared with TRBD1. The CDR3 covers 14 residues. Trimming cost V 3 bases and J 2 bases; bases outside gene matches: 1. Looked up from germline, CDR1 is LNHDA and CDR2 is SQIVND (reference sequence). CDR3 protein: CASSIGQGNYGYTF. CDR3 nucleotide sequence: TGTGCCAGTAGTATCGGACAGGGGAACTATGGCTACACCTTC.

V is TRBV4-1 and J is TRBJ1-1; no firm D call. Trimming took 0 bases from V and 2 from J, leaving 7 bases between them. The CDR3 length is 14 residues. The germline gives CDR1 MGHRA, CDR2 YSYEKL. CDR3 DNA: TGCGCCAGCAGCCAAGATCTGCATAACACTGAAGCTTTCTTT. This translates into CASSQDLHNTEAFF.

The genes are TRBV4-3 and TRBJ2-1; a possible D gene is TRBD1 (5 bases). This CDR3 is built from 15 residues. Trimming shortened V by 1 base and J by 6 bases, and 13 bases separated the two germline ends. Germline V lookup: CDR1 LGHNA, CDR2 YSLEER. The CDR3 region has the DNA TGCGCCAGCAGCCAAGTTCTTGACAGACCCAATGAGCAGTTCTTC. This sequence encodes CASSQVLDRPNEQFF.

J is TRBJ2-7 and V is TRBV7-2; 7 nucleotides line up with TRBD2. The ends lost 8 bases at V and 7 bases at J; junction bases unmatched: 11. This CDR3 has 13 amino acids. Germline CDR1 is SGHTA and CDR2 is FQGNSA. The CDR3 sequence is CASDSSPGGEQYF. The CDR3 DNA sequence: TGTGCCAGCGACTCTAGCCCCGGGGGGGAGCAGTACTTC.

The V call is TRBV5-6, the J call TRBJ1-1; 9 bases map to TRBD1. V trimming: 3 bases; J trimming: 11 bases; junction bases outside the gene matches: 11. CDR3 length: 14 amino acids. The V gene's germline CDR1 is SGHDT and CDR2 YYEEEE. The CDR3 protein is CASSSYATGGWAFF. Here the CDR3 DNA reads TGTGCCAGCAGCTCCTACGCCACAGGGGGCTGGGCTTTCTTT.

This clone has more than one count but fewer than ten. This chain links TRBV4-3 with TRBJ2-4; the match to TRBD2 covers 15 bases. The CDR3 consists of 18 residues. V lost 0 bases to trimming and J lost 6 bases; unmatched junction nucleotides: 6. Germline loops: CDR1 LGHNA, CDR2 YSLEER. Here the CDR3 reads CASSQEWTSGRAGNIQYF. CDR3 sequence (DNA): TGCGCCAGCAGCCAAGAGTGGACTAGCGGGAGGGCCGGAAACATTCAGTACTTC.

This clone came up once. The chain carries TRBV28 and TRBJ2-7; 8 nucleotides line up with TRBD2. The V gene end was trimmed by 5 bases and the J gene end by 2 bases; junction bases not matched to a gene: 5. This CDR3 is 14 amino acids long. Germline CDR1 is MDHEN and CDR2 is SYDVKM. The CDR3 region is CASSVSGITYEQYF. In DNA form, the CDR3 reads TGTGCCAGCAGTGTTAGCGGGATTACCTACGAGCAGTACTTC.

The V call is TRBV6-2 or TRBV6-3, the J call TRBJ2-1, with 10 bases identical to TRBD2. The CDR3 totals 15 residues. V was clipped by 5 bases and J by 2 bases; unmatched bases: 3. Germline V gene sequence: CDR1 MNHEY, CDR2 SVGEGT. The CDR3 region is CASSLAGETYNEQFF. In DNA, the CDR3 is TGTGCCAGCAGTCTAGCGGGAGAAACCTACAATGAGCAGTTCTTC.

This chain links TRBV2 with TRBJ1-4; 7 bases agree with TRBD1. From germline, CDR1 is SNHLY and CDR2 FYNNEI. The V segment lost 6 bases and the J segment 7 bases; nucleotides outside the gene matches: 8. CDR3 length equals 14 residues. The CDR3 loop reads CASRQGSSVEKLFF. The CDR3 coding sequence is TGTGCCAGCAGACAGGGGTCTTCGGTTGAAAAACTGTTTTTT.